Below are 9 T cell receptor beta chains sequenced from a single sample in a study of T cell clonality in common variable immunodeficiency. Repertoires were generated with immunoSEQ multiplex PCR, while TCRdb's copy carries only in-frame clones and drops some. This table holds under 45,000 clones with no singletons; the top ten claim roughly 3.4%. The specimen sequenced was peripheral blood mononuclear cells. All receptors come from a person between 18 and 70 years old in good health.

Points on this clone: The CDR3 goes on 3 residues after the read ends, and that part is filled in from the germline J gene. The chain couples TRBV7-9 to TRBJ2-5, with D unresolved. The V gene lost 2 bases and the J gene lost 2 bases, with 6 bases spanning the gap. Germline V gene sequence: CDR1 SEHNR, CDR2 FQNEAQ (reference sequence). There are 13 residues in the CDR3. CDR3 DNA, as far as it was read: TGTGCCAGCAGCTTACTCCTACAAGAGACC. Translated, it gives CASSLLLQET. The whole CDR3 reads CASSLLLQETQYF.

This clone was counted many times. The read terminates 3 residues ahead of where the CDR3 ends, so the germline J gene completes it. The chain combines TRBV7-3 with TRBJ2-1; TRBD2 might be the D (6 bases). V lost 6 bases, J lost 9 bases, and 9 bases lay in between. Germline CDR1 reads SGHTA; CDR2 reads FQGTGA. This CDR3 contains 11 residues. The CDR3 spells CASSLGGEQFF. CDR3 bases read: TGTGCCAGCAGTCTCGGGGGTGAG. The whole variable domain, remainder taken from reference TRBV7-3 and TRBJ2-1, is GAGVSQTPSNKVTEKGKYVELRCDPISGHTALYWYRQSLGQGPEFLIYFQGTGAADDSGLPNDRFFAVRPEGSVSTLKIQRTERGDSAVYLCASSLGGEQFFGPGTRLTVL.

This clone was counted ten times or more. The read stops 3 residues short of the end of the CDR3; the missing end is completed from the germline J gene. The gene calls are TRBV9 and TRBJ2-1; 8 bases match TRBD1. Losses at the gene ends were 4 bases for V and 7 bases for J; bases not matched to a gene: 19. Germline lookup yields CDR1 SGDLS and CDR2 YYNGEE. The CDR3 is made up of 18 amino acids. The CDR3 spells CASSSRRVGQGGWNEQFF. The sequenced CDR3 bases are TGTGCCAGCAGCTCCCGACGAGTCGGACAGGGCGGTTGGAATGAG.

This clone was counted a few times. The CDR3 goes on 3 residues after the read ends, and that part is filled in from the germline J gene. The V call is TRBV11-1, the J call TRBJ1-1; a possible D gene is TRBD1 (5 bases). The CDR3 covers 12 residues. The germline gives CDR1 SGHAT, CDR2 FQDESV (reference sequence). V was pared by 5 bases and J by 6 bases, with 10 bases between. The CDR3 reads CASSPDSPEAFF. Partial CDR3 DNA: TGTGCCAGCAGCCCCGACAGCCCTGAA.

This clone occurred a few times. The read falls 3 residues short of the CDR3 end, and the missing part is taken from the germline J gene. This chain connects TRBV7-3 to TRBJ2-1, with 8 bases matching TRBD2. Germline loops: CDR1 SGHTA, CDR2 FQGTGA. The V segment lost 6 bases and the J segment 0 bases; nucleotides outside the gene matches: 10. The CDR3 runs to 17 residues. This chain's CDR3 is CASRGSGTTSSYNEQFF. The CDR3 bases that were read are TGTGCCAGCAGGGGTAGCGGGACTACCAGCTCCTACAATGAG.

At least ten counts were recorded for this clone. CDR3 DNA, as far as it was read: TGTGCCAGCAGTTATCTAGCGGGAGGTTACACCGGGGAG. It is translated as CASSYLAGGYTGE. The entire CDR3 protein is CASSYLAGGYTGELFF. The chain uses TRBV7-6 and TRBJ2-2; 11 bases agree with TRBD2. The read comes to an end 3 residues before the CDR3 does, leaving the germline J gene to fill in the end. This CDR3 is built from 16 residues. Trimming took 6 bases from V and 3 from J; bases not matched to a gene: 6. Germline lookup yields CDR1 SGHVS and CDR2 FNYEAQ.

A few counts support this clone. The read finishes 3 residues shy of the CDR3 end, and the germline J gene is used to complete it. V and J are TRBV7-6 and TRBJ1-3; D unresolved. Germline V gene lookup returns CDR1 SGHVS and CDR2 FNYEAQ. CDR3 length: 11 residues. CDR3 DNA (partial): TGTGCCAGCAGCTTAGGCGGAGAC. It specifies CASSLGGD. In full, the CDR3 reads CASSLGGDIYF.

This clone has a count of ten or more. Read coverage stops 3 residues before the CDR3 terminus; the germline J gene supplies the remainder. V gene TRBV5-1 combines with J gene TRBJ1-4; a weak D match, TRBD1 (5 bases). The CDR3 runs to 16 residues. V was pared by 0 bases and J by 5 bases, with 14 bases between. Germline V gene sequence: CDR1 SGHRS, CDR2 YFSETQ. The CDR3 DNA, read in part, is TGCGCCAGCAGCTTGGCGGCAGGGCACTTGAATGAAAAA. Amino acid sequence: CASSLAAGHLNEK. The entire CDR3 protein is CASSLAAGHLNEKLFF. The whole variable domain, filled in from reference TRBV5-1 and TRBJ1-4, reads KAGVTQTPRYLIKTRGQQVTLSCSPISGHRSVSWYQQTPGQGLQFLFEYFSETQRNKGNFPGRFSGRQFSNSRSEMNVSTLELGDSALYLCASSLAAGHLNEKLFFGSGTQLSVL.

Of note for this clone: The sequenced fragment ends 3 residues before the CDR3 boundary, so the rest is inferred from the germline J gene. V is TRBV2 and J is TRBJ1-1, with TRBD1 as a possible D gene (6 bases). Germline CDR1 SNHLY, CDR2 FYNNEI. The V end was cut by 3 bases, the J end by 0 bases, with 17 bases between. CDR3 size: 17 residues. CDR3 loop: CASSDRRTAPLNTEAFF. CDR3 bases read: TGTGCCAGCAGTGATAGGAGGACAGCCCCCCTGAACACTGAA. The full variable domain, rest sourced from reference TRBV2 and TRBJ1-1, is EPEVTQTPSHQVTQMGQEVILRCVPISNHLYFYWYRQILGQKVEFLVSFYNNEISEKSEIFDDQFSVERPDGSNFTLKIRSTKLEDSAMYFCASSDRRTAPLNTEAFFGQGTRLTVV.